This TCR beta chain is from a study of Ad26.COV2.S vaccination and SARS-CoV-2 variants. Profiling relied on immunoSEQ multiplex PCR, and the TCRdb table lists in-frame clones only, not all of them. The repertoire includes approximately 150,000 clones, roughly 89% of them detected once, and approximately 5% sits in the top ten. Germline V CDR1 and CDR2: MDHEN, SYDVKM. V was pared by 11 bases and J by 11 bases, with 15 bases of the junction left unmatched. This CDR3 is built from 13 residues. Material: peripheral blood, obtained after recovery from COVID-19. The genes are TRBV28 and TRBJ1-1; 9 nucleotides agree with TRBD1. This receptor was obtained from a human donor who had recovered from COVID-19. The CDR3: CAVLSGTGRAAFF. The DNA for the CDR3 is TGTGCCGTCTTGTCCGGGACAGGGCGAGCGGCTTTCTTT.